These T cell receptor beta chains were read from a single sample in a study of shared clonotypes between healthy human individuals. Produced via immunoSEQ multiplex PCR; TCRdb's table is partial and in-frame only. Among about 2.4 million clones, roughly 93% were seen once, and the ten largest hold 0.35% to 0.45%. Sequencing input: naive CD4+ T cells from PBMCs. These receptors all come from a man younger than 35 in good health. Some clones in this sample may be carry-over from other donors' samples. Both conserved end residues are part of each CDR3. Each record gives: V gene, J gene, D gene, clone size, CDR3 DNA, CDR3 protein. The D gene is left open where the match is weak. The size entry is marked missing in some rows and otherwise reads once, few, many or a size class.

v_gene: TRBV7-8; j_gene: TRBJ2-2; d_gene: -; abundance: -; CDR3nt: TGTGCCAGCAGCTTAGTACTAAGAGGACCCACGAACACCGGGGAGCTGTTTTTT; CDR3aa: CASSLVLRGPTNTGELFF
v_gene: TRBV18; j_gene: TRBJ1-1; d_gene: -; abundance: -; CDR3nt: TGTGCCAGCTTCCCCTCCGGGCAGTTGAACACTGAAGCTTTCTTT; CDR3aa: CASFPSGQLNTEAFF
v_gene: TRBV28; j_gene: TRBJ2-7; d_gene: -; abundance: -; CDR3nt: TGTGCCAGCAGTTTGAGCTTTTACGAGCAGTACTTC; CDR3aa: CASSLSFYEQYF
v_gene: TRBV10-3; j_gene: TRBJ2-5; d_gene: -; abundance: -; CDR3nt: TGTGCCATCAGTATGGGGCAAGAGACCCAGTACTTC; CDR3aa: CAISMGQETQYF
v_gene: TRBV18; j_gene: TRBJ2-7; d_gene: -; abundance: -; CDR3nt: TGTGCCAGCCGGCGGGATCTAACCTACGAGCAGTACTTC; CDR3aa: CASRRDLTYEQYF
v_gene: TRBV4-2; j_gene: TRBJ2-5; d_gene: TRBD2; abundance: once; CDR3nt: TGTGCCAGCAGCCAAGAGCCTAGCGGGAGAGGATCGGAGACCCAGTACTTC; CDR3aa: CASSQEPSGRGSETQYF
v_gene: TRBV28; j_gene: TRBJ1-6; d_gene: -; abundance: once; CDR3nt: TGTGCCAGCAGTTTGCAAGGCCGGCCTAATAATTCACCCCTCCACTTT; CDR3aa: CASSLQGRPNNSPLHF
v_gene: TRBV28; j_gene: TRBJ2-7; d_gene: TRBD2; abundance: -; CDR3nt: TGTGCCAGCAGAACTAGCGGGAGTAGGTACGAGCAGTACTTC; CDR3aa: CASRTSGSRYEQYF
v_gene: TRBV18; j_gene: TRBJ2-3; d_gene: -; abundance: -; CDR3nt: TGTGCCAGCTCACCACGACACGGCACAGATACGCAGTATTTT; CDR3aa: CASSPRHGTDTQYF
v_gene: TRBV7-8; j_gene: TRBJ2-3; d_gene: -; abundance: -; CDR3nt: TGTGCCAGCAGCCGGGGAGATACGCAGTATTTT; CDR3aa: CASSRGDTQYF
v_gene: TRBV5-1; j_gene: TRBJ2-7; d_gene: -; abundance: once; CDR3nt: TGCGCCAGCAGCCCGACACTCAACTACGAGCAGTACTTC; CDR3aa: CASSPTLNYEQYF
v_gene: TRBV28; j_gene: TRBJ2-7; d_gene: -; abundance: -; CDR3nt: TGTGCCAGCAGTTTTTCCAGGTCGGGGTACGAGCAGTACTTC; CDR3aa: CASSFSRSGYEQYF
v_gene: TRBV19; j_gene: TRBJ2-7; d_gene: -; abundance: -; CDR3nt: TGTGCCAGTAGTCAAAACTACGAGCAGTACTTC; CDR3aa: CASSQNYEQYF
v_gene: TRBV6-1; j_gene: TRBJ1-2; d_gene: -; abundance: -; CDR3nt: TGTGCCAGCAGGGGCACAGTGAACTATGGCTACACCTTC; CDR3aa: CASRGTVNYGYTF
v_gene: TRBV7-2; j_gene: TRBJ2-7; d_gene: -; abundance: -; CDR3nt: TGTGCCAGCAGCTTAGTCCCGGGGGTTACGTACGAGCAGTACTTC; CDR3aa: CASSLVPGVTYEQYF
v_gene: TRBV29-1; j_gene: TRBJ1-1; d_gene: TRBD1; abundance: -; CDR3nt: TGCAGCGTTGAGGGGGCAGGGGGGGTCACTGAAGCTTTCTTT; CDR3aa: CSVEGAGGVTEAFF
v_gene: TRBV19; j_gene: TRBJ1-5; d_gene: -; abundance: -; CDR3nt: TGTGCCAGTAGTATAACAGGAGGGGGTCAGCCCCAGCATTTT; CDR3aa: CASSITGGGQPQHF
v_gene: TRBV2; j_gene: TRBJ2-7; d_gene: TRBD1; abundance: -; CDR3nt: TGTGCCAGCAGTGAGAACAGGGGGCTGAACGAGCAGTACTTC; CDR3aa: CASSENRGLNEQYF
v_gene: TRBV5-1; j_gene: TRBJ2-3; d_gene: -; abundance: -; CDR3nt: TGCGCCAGCAGCTTACGTTTGTCACGTTCTAGCACAGATACGCAGTATTTT; CDR3aa: CASSLRLSRSSTDTQYF
v_gene: TRBV28; j_gene: TRBJ1-2; d_gene: -; abundance: -; CDR3nt: TGTGCCAGCGCTAGCTTCGGCTACACCTTC; CDR3aa: CASASFGYTF
v_gene: TRBV4-1; j_gene: TRBJ1-1; d_gene: -; abundance: -; CDR3nt: TGCGCCAGCAGCCAAGATAGAGGGTTCAGGACTGAAGCTTTCTTT; CDR3aa: CASSQDRGFRTEAFF
v_gene: TRBV10-3; j_gene: TRBJ2-2; d_gene: TRBD2; abundance: few; CDR3nt: TGTGCCATCAGTGAGTTAGCGGGAGAATCCGGCGGGGAGCTGTTTTTT; CDR3aa: CAISELAGESGGELFF
v_gene: TRBV2; j_gene: TRBJ2-3; d_gene: -; abundance: once; CDR3nt: TGTGCCAGCAGTGAAGTCCGGCCAGGGCGAACACACACAGATACGCAGTATTTT; CDR3aa: CASSEVRPGRTHTDTQYF
v_gene: TRBV5-6; j_gene: TRBJ1-2; d_gene: -; abundance: -; CDR3nt: TGTGCCAGCAGCTTAGCTGGGGGCAACTATGGCTACACCTTC; CDR3aa: CASSLAGGNYGYTF
v_gene: TRBV11-1; j_gene: TRBJ1-2; d_gene: -; abundance: -; CDR3nt: TGTGCCAGCAGCTCCCCCAGGAGGGACCTGTATGGCTACACCTTC; CDR3aa: CASSSPRRDLYGYTF
v_gene: TRBV5-8; j_gene: TRBJ1-3; d_gene: -; abundance: once; CDR3nt: TGTGCCAGCTTCCAAACCTCCTCTGGAAACACCATATATTTT; CDR3aa: CASFQTSSGNTIYF